Each of the 13 T cell receptor beta chains below was sequenced from the same sample in a study. TCRdb independently ran MiXCR on the RT-PCR reads; one entry per CDR3 protein. Of hundreds of thousands of distinct CDR3 sequences in the sample, around 14% were seen once. The sequenced sample consisted of memory CD4+ T cells from blood. The origin of the receptors is a female donor in good health, serving as a healthy control.

To note about this clonotype: Its ends do not fully match the called genes, so a read error is possible. The rearrangement joins TRBV2 to TRBJ2-3; 9 nucleotides agree with TRBD1. The CDR3 has 12 amino acids. Per germline, CDR1 SNHLY and CDR2 FYNNEI. The DNA of the CDR3 is TGTGCCAGCAGTGACCTACCGGGACAGGGCCATTTT. This translates into CASSDLPGQGHF.

This clonotype has a count of ten or more. CDR3: CASSRTGPYEQYF. The CDR3 coding sequence is TGTGCCAGCAGCCGGACAGGGCCCTACGAGCAGTACTTC. V usage is TRBV9 and J usage is TRBJ2-7; 8 nucleotides agree with TRBD1. Per germline, CDR1 SGDLS and CDR2 YYNGEE. This CDR3 has 13 residues. The J segment lost 2 bases and the V segment lost 4 bases, leaving 2 bases of the junction unmatched.

The chain is built from TRBV6-2 or TRBV6-3 and TRBJ2-1; 11 bases line up with TRBD2. CDR3 length: 16 residues. V shed 3 bases and J 4 bases; nucleotides not matched to a gene: 5. CDR1 is MNHEY, CDR2 SVGEGT, per germline. Here the CDR3 reads CASSYSGLAVYNEQFF. For the CDR3, the DNA is TGTGCCAGCAGTTATTCGGGACTAGCGGTTTACAATGAGCAGTTCTTC.

In this sample, this clonotype turned up many times. J is TRBJ2-7 and V is TRBV5-1, with D possibly TRBD2 on 5 matching bases. The CDR3 loop spans 15 amino acids. Germline V lookup: CDR1 SGHRS, CDR2 YFSETQ. V lost 0 bases and J lost 6, with 16 bases in between. In nucleotides, the CDR3 is TGCGCCAGCAGCTTGGAAGGGCAAAAAGGAGGCGAGCAGTACTTC. Protein: CASSLEGQKGGEQYF.

This clonotype was detected many times. This chain links TRBV29-1 with TRBJ1-2; D perhaps matches TRBD1 (6 bases). Trimming shortened V by 6 bases and J by 5 bases, and 10 bases separated the two germline ends. Germline V CDR1 and CDR2: SQVTM, ANQGSEA. This CDR3 spans 11 amino acids. The CDR3 coding sequence is TGCAGCGTCGATACAGGGTATGGCTACACCTTC. Protein: CSVDTGYGYTF. Filled out from reference TRBV29-1 and TRBJ1-2, the complete variable domain reads SAVISQKPSRDICQRGTSLTIQCQVDSQVTMMFWYRQQPGQSLTLIATANQGSEATYESGFVIDKFPISRPNLTFSTLTVSNMSPEDSSIYLCSVDTGYGYTFGSGTRLTVV.

This chain uses TRBV5-1 with TRBJ1-1, with TRBD1 as a possible D gene (5 bases). V was trimmed by 0 bases and J by 6 bases, leaving 9 bases between them. The germline V gene has CDR1 SGHRS and CDR2 YFSETQ. The CDR3 spans 13 residues. The CDR3 DNA is TGCGCCAGCAGCTTGGGCTTAGGGGCTGAAGCTTTCTTT. Its translation: CASSLGLGAEAFF.

This clonotype was detected ten times or more. V usage is TRBV4-3 and J usage is TRBJ2-3; TRBD2 matches 8 bases. CDR3 length: 16 residues. Germline V gives CDR1 LGHNA, CDR2 YSLEER. V was pared by 1 base and J by 5 bases, with 8 bases of the junction left unmatched. CDR3 in DNA: TGCGCCAGCAGCCAAGCTCCGGGAGGGACGGGAGATACGCAGTATTTT. Translating gives CASSQAPGGTGDTQYF.

This clonotype was detected ten times or more. The chain links TRBV29-1 to TRBJ1-2; TRBD1 matches 7 bases. In germline, CDR1 is SQVTM, CDR2 ANQGSEA. CDR3 length: 13 amino acids. The CDR3 is CRRQGCSSGGYTF. DNA of the CDR3: TGCAGGAGACAGGGCTGCTCCTCCGGTGGCTACACCTTC.

This chain uses TRBV11-2 with TRBJ1-2; the D is unclear. Germline V gene lookup returns CDR1 SGHAT and CDR2 FQNNGV. The CDR3 is 14 residues long. V lost 0 bases and J lost 2, with 7 bases in between. This CDR3 is CASSLDQTNYGYTF. As DNA, the CDR3 is TGTGCCAGCAGCTTAGATCAGACCAACTATGGCTACACCTTC.

This clonotype showed up just a few times. The chain carries TRBV28 and TRBJ2-7; TRBD1 agrees at 8 bases. J gave up 6 bases and V 9 bases, and 10 bases lay outside the gene matches. Germline V gene data show CDR1 as MDHEN and CDR2 as SYDVKM. The CDR3 runs 13 residues. CDR3 bases: TGTGCCAGTCACAGGGGGAGCTCGATCGAGCAGTACTTC. This gives the protein CASHRGSSIEQYF.

The V call is TRBV20-1, the J call TRBJ1-5; D is ambiguous. CDR1 is DFQATT and CDR2 is SNEGSKA in the germline V gene (reference sequence). This CDR3 spans 13 amino acids. Trimming took off 3 bases at V and 6 bases at J, with 12 bases between the two ends. The CDR3: CSASSAPGQPQHF. For the CDR3, the DNA is TGCAGTGCTAGTAGTGCACCGGGTCAGCCCCAGCATTTT.

This chain links TRBV20-1 with TRBJ1-2, with 7 bases identical to TRBD1. Germline V gene sequence: CDR1 DFQATT, CDR2 SNEGSKA (reference sequence). The junction had 2 bases not matched to a gene; V was cut back by 3 bases and J by 4 bases. There are 12 residues in the CDR3. The CDR3 loop reads CSASRQGYGYTF. The CDR3 DNA reads as TGCAGTGCTAGCCGACAGGGCTATGGCTACACCTTC.

This clonotype was observed at least ten times. The rearrangement links TRBV25-1 to TRBJ2-1; the D is unclear. Trimming took off 3 bases at V and 4 bases at J, with 4 bases between the two ends. The germline gives CDR1 MGHDK, CDR2 SYGVNS. CDR3 length equals 12 residues. The CDR3 nucleotides are TGTGCCAGCAGTGAGGAGTACAATGAGCAGTTCTTC. It specifies CASSEEYNEQFF.